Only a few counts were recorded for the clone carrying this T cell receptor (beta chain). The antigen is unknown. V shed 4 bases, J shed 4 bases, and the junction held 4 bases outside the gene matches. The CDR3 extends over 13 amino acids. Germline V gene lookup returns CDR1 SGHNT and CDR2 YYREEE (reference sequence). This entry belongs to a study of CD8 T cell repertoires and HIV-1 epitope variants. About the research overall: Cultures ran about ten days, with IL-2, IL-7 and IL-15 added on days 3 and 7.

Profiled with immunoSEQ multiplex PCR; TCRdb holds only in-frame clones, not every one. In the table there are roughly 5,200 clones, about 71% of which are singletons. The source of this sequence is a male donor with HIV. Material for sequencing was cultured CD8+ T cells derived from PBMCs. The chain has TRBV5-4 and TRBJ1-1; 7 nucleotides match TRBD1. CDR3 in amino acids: CASSQQGGTEAFF. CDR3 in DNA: TGTGCCAGCAGCCAGCAGGGGGGCACTGAAGCTTTCTTT. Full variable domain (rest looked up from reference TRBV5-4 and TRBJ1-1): ETGVTQSPTHLIKTRGQQVTLRCSSQSGHNTVSWYQQALGQGPQFIFQYYREEENGRGNFPPRFSGLQFPNYSSELNVNALELDDSALYLCASSQQGGTEAFFGQGTRLTVV.